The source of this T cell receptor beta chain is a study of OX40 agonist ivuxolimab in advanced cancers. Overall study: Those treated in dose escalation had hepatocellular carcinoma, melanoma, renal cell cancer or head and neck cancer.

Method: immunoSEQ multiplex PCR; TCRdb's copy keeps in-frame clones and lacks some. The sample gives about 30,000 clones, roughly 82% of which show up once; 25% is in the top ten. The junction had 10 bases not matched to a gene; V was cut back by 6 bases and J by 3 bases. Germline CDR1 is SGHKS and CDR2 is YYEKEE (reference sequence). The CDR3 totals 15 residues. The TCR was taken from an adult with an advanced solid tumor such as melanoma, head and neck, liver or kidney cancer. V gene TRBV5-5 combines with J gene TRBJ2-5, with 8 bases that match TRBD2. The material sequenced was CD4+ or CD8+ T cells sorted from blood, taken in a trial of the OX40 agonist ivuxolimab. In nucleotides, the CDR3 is TGTGCCAGCAATCTCCATGTAGCGGGGAAAGAGACCCAGTACTTC. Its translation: CASNLHVAGKETQYF.